Following are 21 T cell receptor beta chains from one sample sequenced in a study of Graves' ophthalmopathy and Graves' hyperthyroidism. RNA transcripts yielded amplified TCR beta CDR3 regions. An opening RT-PCR round employed HTBI primers and preceded a second-round multiplex PCR. TCRdb itself ran the multiplex PCR reads through MiXCR, one entry per CDR3 protein. The sample lists over 450,000 distinct CDR3 sequences; around an eighth were seen once. Material for sequencing was blood. The receptors originated from a woman in her twenties or thirties with Graves' ophthalmopathy.

This clonotype was detected only a few times. This chain joins TRBV19 and TRBJ2-2; D may be TRBD1 (6 bases). CDR1 is LNHDA and CDR2 is SQIVND in the germline V gene (reference sequence). This CDR3 region has 14 residues. V was shortened by 7 bases and J by 4 bases, with 13 bases between the two germline ends. The CDR3 reads CASTPTRGTGELFF. CDR3 coding DNA: TGTGCCAGTACCCCGACCAGGGGCACCGGGGAGCTGTTTTTT.

This chain links TRBV7-2 with TRBJ1-1, with D maybe TRBD1 (6 bases). CDR1 and CDR2 (germline): SGHTA, FQGNSA. With 5 bases removed from V and 7 bases from J, the gap between germline ends came to 14 bases. The CDR3 spans 13 residues. The CDR3 DNA follows: TGTGCCAGCAGCCCCGTGACAGGTTATGAAGCTTTCTTT. Translating it yields CASSPVTGYEAFF.

The rearrangement joins TRBV18 to TRBJ2-2, with D possibly called TRBD1 or TRBD2 (5 bases each). Germline V gives CDR1 KGHSH, CDR2 LQKENI. Trimming pared 4 bases from V and 2 bases from J, leaving 17 bases between. The CDR3 totals 17 residues. In DNA, the CDR3 is TGTGCCAGCTCACTATCCGGGACGGGATTTAACACCGGGGAGCTGTTTTTT. It is translated as CASSLSGTGFNTGELFF.

This clonotype was observed many times. The chain recombines TRBV20-1 with TRBJ2-7; weak D call: TRBD1 (6 bases). This CDR3 spans 12 amino acids. Between the trimmed V and J ends, which lost 5 bases and 2 bases, there was a span of 10 bases. Germline V lookup: CDR1 DFQATT, CDR2 SNEGSKA (reference sequence). The CDR3 here is CSAPDRTYEQYF. The CDR3 coding sequence is TGCAGTGCTCCCGACAGGACCTACGAGCAGTACTTC.

This clonotype turned up a few times. This could be a read error, since a much larger clone is one nucleotide away. The V gene is TRBV7-6, the J gene TRBJ1-6, with 8 bases aligning to TRBD1. The CDR3 is made up of 18 amino acids. The germline V gene encodes CDR1 SGHVS and CDR2 FNYEAQ. The CDR3 is CASSRWDRQGPYNSHLHF. For the CDR3, the DNA is TGTGCCAGCAGCCGATGGGACAGGCAAGGTCCTTATAATTCACACCTCCACTTT. The whole variable domain, filled in from reference TRBV7-6 and TRBJ1-6, reads GAGVSQSPRYKVTKRGQDVALRCDPISGHVSLYWYRQALGQGPEFLTYFNYEAQQDKSGLPNDRFSAERPEGSISTLTIQRTEQRDSAMYRCASSRWDRQGPYNSHLHFGNGTRLTVT.

The sample holds many counts of this clonotype. This chain joins TRBV5-1 and TRBJ2-5; TRBD1 matches at 7 bases. With V trimmed by 4 bases and J by 2 bases, 8 bases remained unmatched. The CDR3 has 15 residues. The germline CDR1 and CDR2 sequences are SGHRS and YFSETQ. CDR3 region: CASSQQPGGQETQYF. CDR3 DNA: TGCGCCAGCAGCCAGCAACCAGGGGGACAAGAGACCCAGTACTTC.

Many counts were recorded for this clonotype. The CDR3 spells CASSQDEGSPQHF. CDR3 coding DNA: TGTGCCAGCAGCCAAGACGAGGGGTCGCCCCAGCATTTT. This chain links TRBV3-1 with TRBJ1-5; a weak D match, TRBD1 (5 bases). The length of the CDR3 is 13 residues. V lost 0 bases, J lost 9 bases, and 9 bases lay in between. Germline assignment: CDR1 LGHDT and CDR2 YNNKEL (reference sequence).

This clonotype was picked up many times. The genes are TRBV7-8 and TRBJ2-4, with D possibly matching TRBD2 (5 bases). The V gene's germline CDR1 is SGHVS and CDR2 FQNEAQ. The CDR3 is 16 residues long. Trimming removed 2 bases at V and 5 bases at J, with 16 bases between. CDR3 nucleotides: TGTGCCAGCAGCTTAAGGATGGGAGCGTCCCAAAACATTCAGTACTTC. It specifies CASSLRMGASQNIQYF. The full variable domain, rest sourced from reference TRBV7-8 and TRBJ2-4, is GAGVSQSPRYKVAKRGQDVALRCDPISGHVSLFWYQQALGQGPEFLTYFQNEAQLDKSGLPSDRFFAERPEGSVSTLKIQRTQQEDSAVYLCASSLRMGASQNIQYFGAGTRLSVL.

In its sample, this clonotype was seen many times. This chain joins TRBV20-1 and TRBJ2-5; D may be TRBD2 (6 bases). The V gene's germline CDR1 is DFQATT and CDR2 SNEGSKA (reference sequence). The CDR3 totals 14 residues. Trimming removed 0 bases at V and 5 bases at J, with 13 bases between. The CDR3 nucleotides are TGCAGTGCTAGAGATAGGCGGGGCGGGGAGACCCAGTACTTC. Translated, it gives CSARDRRGGETQYF.

This chain connects TRBV5-5 to TRBJ2-5, with 7 bases matching TRBD2. This CDR3 spans 16 amino acids. J lost 0 bases, V lost 4 bases, and 9 bases had no gene match. The germline V gene has CDR1 SGHKS and CDR2 YYEKEE (reference sequence). The CDR3 DNA reads as TGTGCCAGCAGCCGAGGGGCTGCGGGGGACCAAGAGACCCAGTACTTC. Translated: CASSRGAAGDQETQYF.

In this sample, this clonotype turned up many times. The J gene is TRBJ1-6, the V gene TRBV4-1; D may be TRBD1 (5 bases). The CDR3 is 16 residues long. Trimming took off 4 bases at V and 0 bases at J, with 10 bases between the two ends. Germline CDR1 and CDR2: MGHRA and YSYEKL. CDR3 in DNA: TGCGCCAGCAGCCTACAGGAGAGCTCCTATAATTCACCCCTCCACTTT. Its translation is CASSLQESSYNSPLHF.

This clonotype has ten or more counts. The chain employs TRBV6-1 and TRBJ2-7, with D hard to call. This CDR3 is built from 13 residues. Per the germline V gene, CDR1 is MNHNS and CDR2 is SASEGT. V lost 1 base and J 6 bases, leaving 10 bases between the germline ends. The DNA of the CDR3 is TGTGCCAGCAGTGAAGTAGTTGCGAGCGAGCAGTACTTC. Translation: CASSEVVASEQYF.

This clonotype was detected ten times or more. The chain carries TRBV7-9 and TRBJ2-2; perhaps TRBD2 as D (6 bases). The CDR3 is 14 amino acids. The V and J ends lost 3 bases and 8 bases respectively, with 13 bases between them. CDR1 and CDR2 (germline): SEHNR, FQNEAQ (reference sequence). CDR3: CASSFPAGGGELFF. DNA for the CDR3: TGTGCCAGCAGCTTCCCTGCTGGAGGGGGGGAGCTGTTTTTT.

The chain carries TRBV15 and TRBJ2-2; TRBD1 aligns across 8 bases. Trimming at V came to 5 bases and at J to 3 bases, leaving 8 bases not matched to a gene. Germline CDR1 LNHNV, CDR2 YYDKDF (reference sequence). CDR3 length equals 16 residues. The CDR3, as DNA: TGTGCCACCAGCCACACAGGGGGAGGATACACCGGGGAGCTGTTTTTT. Translation: CATSHTGGGYTGELFF.

This clonotype was seen repeatedly, ten times or more. This chain links TRBV11-2 with TRBJ1-1; 9 bases agree with TRBD1. CDR1 and CDR2 from the germline V gene are SGHAT and FQNNGV. CDR3 length: 14 amino acids. V lost 1 base and J lost 6; bases outside the gene matches: 3. The CDR3 sequence: CASSLGDRASEAFF. The CDR3 DNA reads TGTGCCAGCAGCTTAGGGGACAGGGCTTCTGAAGCTTTCTTT. Based on the CDR3 plus reference TRBV11-2 and TRBJ1-1, the full variable domain is EAGVAQSPRYKIIEKRQSVAFWCNPISGHATLYWYQQILGQGPKLLIQFQNNGVVDDSQLPKDRFSAERLKGVDSTLKIQPAKLEDSAVYLCASSLGDRASEAFFGQGTRLTVV.

This clonotype was recorded at least ten times. The chain carries TRBV20-1 and TRBJ1-5, with a weak D call TRBD1 (6 bases). V was pared by 3 bases and J by 2 bases, with 20 bases between. The CDR3 spans 17 residues. Germline V gene sequence: CDR1 DFQATT, CDR2 SNEGSKA (reference sequence). The CDR3 DNA sequence: TGCAGTGCTAGCCGGGACAAAGGGGCTAAGGGCAATCAGCCCCAGCATTTT. It codes for CSASRDKGAKGNQPQHF.

This clonotype was counted at least ten times. The chain links TRBV10-1 to TRBJ2-2, with 7 bases that match TRBD1. CDR3 size: 13 residues. Germline CDR1 WNHNN, CDR2 SYGVQD (reference sequence). Germline trimming cut 7 bases from V and 3 bases from J; bases unmatched to any gene: 2. This CDR3 is CASNQGDTGELFF. The CDR3 DNA reads TGCGCCAGCAACCAGGGGGACACCGGGGAGCTGTTTTTT.

CDR3: CASSYALSSYNSPLHF. The CDR3 DNA reads TGTGCCAGCAGTTACGCCTTGAGCTCCTATAATTCACCCCTCCACTTT. The V and J genes are TRBV6-5 and TRBJ1-6; D gene uncertain. CDR3 length equals 16 residues. In germline, CDR1 is MNHEY, CDR2 SVGAGI. V was shortened by 2 bases and J by 0 bases, with 8 bases between the two germline ends.

This clonotype occurred many times. The chain combines TRBV10-2 with TRBJ1-5; a possible D gene is TRBD1 (5 bases). The CDR3 has 13 amino acids. Germline loops: CDR1 WSHSY, CDR2 SAAADI. V was shortened by 7 bases and J by 5 bases, with 12 bases between the two germline ends. CDR3 residues: CASTETGHQPQHF. In nucleotides, the CDR3 is TGCGCCAGCACCGAAACGGGGCATCAGCCCCAGCATTTT.

This clonotype was picked up many times. In nucleotides, the CDR3 is TGTGCCAGTAGTATAACCGGTCCGAACACTGAAGCTTTCTTT. This translates into CASSITGPNTEAFF. V gene TRBV19 combines with J gene TRBJ1-1, with D unresolved. The CDR3 covers 14 residues. CDR1 LNHDA and CDR2 SQIVND come from the germline V gene (reference sequence). V was cut by 2 bases and J by 1 base, with 8 bases left in between.

This clonotype was seen repeatedly, ten times or more. The J gene is TRBJ2-4, the V gene TRBV24-1; no definite D call. The CDR3 is made up of 16 amino acids. V shed 4 bases and J shed 0 bases, with 12 bases lying between them. The germline V gene encodes CDR1 KGHDR and CDR2 SFDVKD. CDR3 bases: TGTGCCACCAGTGACCCGGACCCGGGAGCCAAAAACATTCAGTACTTC. This encodes CATSDPDPGAKNIQYF.